The entry that follows covers one T cell receptor (beta chain) sequence. Per germline, CDR1 SQVTM and CDR2 ANQGSEA. This CDR3 has 11 amino acids. Trimming took 6 bases from V and 4 from J; bases not matched to a gene: 2. These data originate in a study of blood T cell repertoires in COVID-19. TCRdb's table, derived via immunoSEQ multiplex PCR, lists solely in-frame clones and lacks some. The data contain approximately 210,000 clones, around 80% of them singletons. The source material was peripheral blood. The sequence came from a woman aged 40 to 55 with acute or convalescent COVID-19. The chain is built from TRBV29-1 and TRBJ1-1, with 7 bases lining up with TRBD1. For the CDR3, the DNA is TGCAGCGTATGGGACAGCACTGAAGCTTTCTTT. It translates to CSVWDSTEAFF.